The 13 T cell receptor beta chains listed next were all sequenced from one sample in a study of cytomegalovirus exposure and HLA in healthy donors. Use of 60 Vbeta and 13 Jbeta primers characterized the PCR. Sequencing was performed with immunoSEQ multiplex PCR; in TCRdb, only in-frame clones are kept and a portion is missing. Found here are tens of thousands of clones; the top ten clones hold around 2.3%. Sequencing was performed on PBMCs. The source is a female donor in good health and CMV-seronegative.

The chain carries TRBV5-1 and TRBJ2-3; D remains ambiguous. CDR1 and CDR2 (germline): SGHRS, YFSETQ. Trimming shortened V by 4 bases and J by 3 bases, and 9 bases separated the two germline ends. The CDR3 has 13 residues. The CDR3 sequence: CASSPALTDTQYF. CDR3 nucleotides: TGCGCCAGCAGCCCCGCGTTAACAGATACGCAGTATTTT.

The CDR3 nucleotides are TGTGCCTGGAGTGGCGCCGGACCGGGACAGGAACATGGCTACACCTTC. Translated, it gives CAWSGAGPGQEHGYTF. The chain employs TRBV30 and TRBJ1-2; 8 bases match TRBD1. V trimming: 1 base; J trimming: 6 bases; junction bases outside the gene matches: 13. Per the germline V gene, CDR1 is GTSNPN and CDR2 is SVGIG (reference sequence). The CDR3 loop spans 16 amino acids.

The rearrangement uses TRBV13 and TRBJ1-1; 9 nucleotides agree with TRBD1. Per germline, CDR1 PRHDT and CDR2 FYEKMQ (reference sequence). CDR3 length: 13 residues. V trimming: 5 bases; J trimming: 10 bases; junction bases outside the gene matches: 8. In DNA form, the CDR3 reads TGTGCCAGCAGCCCACAAAACAGGGGGCGAGCTTTCTTT. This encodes CASSPQNRGRAFF. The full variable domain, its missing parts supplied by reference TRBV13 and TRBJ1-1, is AAGVIQSPRHLIKEKRETATLKCYPIPRHDTVYWYQQGPGQDPQFLISFYEKMQSDKGSIPDRFSAQQFSDYHSELNMSSLELGDSALYFCASSPQNRGRAFFGQGTRLTVV.

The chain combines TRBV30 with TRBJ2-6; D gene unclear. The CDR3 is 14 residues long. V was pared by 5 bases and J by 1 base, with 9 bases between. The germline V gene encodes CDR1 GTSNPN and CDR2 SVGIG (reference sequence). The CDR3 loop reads CAWARDSGANVLTF. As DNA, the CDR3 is TGTGCCTGGGCGAGAGATTCTGGGGCCAACGTCCTGACTTTC. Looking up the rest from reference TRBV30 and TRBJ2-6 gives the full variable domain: SQTIHQWPATLVQPVGSPLSLECTVEGTSNPNLYWYRQAAGRGLQLLFYSVGIGQISSEVPQNLSASRPQDRQFILSSKKLLLSDSGFYLCAWARDSGANVLTFGAGSRLTVL.

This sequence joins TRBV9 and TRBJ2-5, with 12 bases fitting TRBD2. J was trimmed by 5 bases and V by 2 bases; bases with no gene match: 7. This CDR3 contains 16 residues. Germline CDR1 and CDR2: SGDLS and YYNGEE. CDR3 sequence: CASSVELAGGRETQYF. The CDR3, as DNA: TGTGCCAGCAGCGTTGAACTAGCGGGGGGCCGGGAGACCCAGTACTTC.

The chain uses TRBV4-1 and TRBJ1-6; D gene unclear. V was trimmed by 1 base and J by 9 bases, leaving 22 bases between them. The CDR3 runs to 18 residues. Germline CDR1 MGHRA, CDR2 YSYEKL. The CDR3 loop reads CASSQAVASRSLGSPLHF. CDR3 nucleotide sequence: TGCGCCAGCAGCCAAGCTGTAGCCTCGCGATCCCTCGGTTCACCCCTCCACTTT.

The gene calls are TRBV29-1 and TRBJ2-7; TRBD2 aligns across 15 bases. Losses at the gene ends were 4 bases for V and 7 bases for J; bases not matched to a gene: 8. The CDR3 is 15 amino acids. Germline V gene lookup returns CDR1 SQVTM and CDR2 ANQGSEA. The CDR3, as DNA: TGCAGCGTTGGGACTAGCGGGAGGGTTTCGAGTGAGCAGTACTTC. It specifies CSVGTSGRVSSEQYF.

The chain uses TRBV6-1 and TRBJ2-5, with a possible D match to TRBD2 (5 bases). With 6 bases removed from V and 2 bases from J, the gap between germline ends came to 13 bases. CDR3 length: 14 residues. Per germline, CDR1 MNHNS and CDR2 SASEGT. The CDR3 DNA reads TGTGCCAGCAGGCGGGTGGAGGTGCAAGAGACCCAGTACTTC. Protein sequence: CASRRVEVQETQYF.

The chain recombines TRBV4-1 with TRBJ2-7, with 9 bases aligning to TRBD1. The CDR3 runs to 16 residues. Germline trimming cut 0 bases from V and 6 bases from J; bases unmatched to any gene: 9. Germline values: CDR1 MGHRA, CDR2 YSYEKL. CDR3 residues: CASSQETTGGSFEQYF. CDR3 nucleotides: TGCGCCAGCAGCCAAGAAACGACAGGGGGTTCTTTCGAGCAGTACTTC.

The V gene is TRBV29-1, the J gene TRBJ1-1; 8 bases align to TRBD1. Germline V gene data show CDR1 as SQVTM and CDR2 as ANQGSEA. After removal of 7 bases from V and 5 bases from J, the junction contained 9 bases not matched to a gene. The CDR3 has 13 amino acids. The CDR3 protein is CSAATGGGTEAFF. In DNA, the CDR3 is TGCAGCGCCGCCACAGGGGGAGGAACTGAAGCTTTCTTT.

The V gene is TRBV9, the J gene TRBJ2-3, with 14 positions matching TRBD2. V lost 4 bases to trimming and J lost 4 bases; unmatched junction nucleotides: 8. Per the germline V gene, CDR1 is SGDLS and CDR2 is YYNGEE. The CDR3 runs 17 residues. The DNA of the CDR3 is TGTGCCAGCAGCCCAGGGACTAGCGGGAGCTTCGCAGATACGCAGTATTTT. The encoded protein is CASSPGTSGSFADTQYF.

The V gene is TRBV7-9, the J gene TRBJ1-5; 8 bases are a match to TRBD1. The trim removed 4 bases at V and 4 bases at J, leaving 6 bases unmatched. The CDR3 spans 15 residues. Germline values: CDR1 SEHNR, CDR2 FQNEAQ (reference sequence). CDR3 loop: CASSSDRGNNQPQHF. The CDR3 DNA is TGTGCCAGCAGCTCCGACAGGGGTAATAATCAGCCCCAGCATTTT.

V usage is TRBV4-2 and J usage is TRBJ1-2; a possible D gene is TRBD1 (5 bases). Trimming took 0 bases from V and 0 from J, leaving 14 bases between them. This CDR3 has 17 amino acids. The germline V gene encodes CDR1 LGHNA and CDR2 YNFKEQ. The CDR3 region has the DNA TGTGCCAGCAGCCAAGATAAAGCGCAGGGAACTAACTATGGCTACACCTTC. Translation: CASSQDKAQGTNYGYTF.